The sequence of this T cell receptor beta chain was determined in a study of CD8 T cells in Susac syndrome. Sequencing targeted TCR beta in blood CD8+ and CD4+ T cells. The healthy controls were matched to patients by age and sex. Negative isolation yielded the CD8+ and CD4+ T cells, while FACS enriched the TEMRA cells. Random hexamers were used to reverse transcribe an amount of roughly 0.5 to 1 ug RNA. Amplification of TCR beta CDR3 was carried out by immunoSEQ multiplex PCR, which covered 54 Vbeta and 13 Jbeta segments. TCRdb fed the immunoSEQ multiplex PCR reads into MiXCR, producing one record per CDR3 protein. In the table there are approximately 100,000 distinct CDR3 sequences, approximately 96% of which are singletons. The clonotype was recovered from a human donor in good health. The sample was CD4+ T cells from PBMCs.

CDR3 sequence (DNA): TGCGCCAGCAGCCAGGAGGGTCTCACCGGGGAGCTGTTTTTT. The encoded protein is CASSQEGLTGELFF. The chain has TRBV5-1 and TRBJ2-2; D possibly corresponds to TRBD2 (6 bases). V lost 4 bases, J lost 4 bases, and 11 bases lay in between. CDR1 and CDR2 from the germline V gene are SGHRS and YFSETQ. The CDR3 loop spans 14 amino acids.